The following is a T cell receptor beta chain sequence with its context. This specimen comes from a study of blood T cell repertoires in COVID-19. Germline V lookup: CDR1 SGHTA, CDR2 FQGNSA. The V end was cut by 1 base, the J end by 6 bases, with 14 bases between. The CDR3 is 15 amino acids. In the authors' methods: Estimation of nucleated cell counts relied on the amplification of reference gene primers. Libraries were prepared by immunoSEQ multiplex PCR; TCRdb keeps only in-frame clonotypes and omits some of them. That table gives V, J and clone size, and the DNA gave D and trimming. The table records around 99,000 clones, around 80% of them present only once.

Material: peripheral blood. The sequence derives from an elderly woman with active or convalescent COVID-19. V gene TRBV7-2 combines with J gene TRBJ2-3; perhaps TRBD2 as D (5 bases). The CDR3 sequence: CASSLVTFRRDTQYF. For the CDR3, the DNA is TGTGCCAGCAGCTTAGTCACGTTTAGGAGGGATACGCAGTATTTT.